This T cell receptor (beta chain) was obtained from a study of regulatory T cells in long-lasting Graves disease. Across the whole study: Treatment with antithyroid drugs for over 5 years, together with positive TSH receptor antibodies, meant persistent Graves' disease. Study-wide findings and caveats: Persistent patients shared more public clonotypes (about 2,900) than new patients (approximately 900).

iRepertoire HTBI primers and Arm-PCR of CDR3 regions built TCR beta libraries. Authors' analysis steps: From all samples, identification returned 13 to 15 TRBJ and just over 60 TRBV segments. One entry per CDR3 protein, called by TCRdb with MiXCR from the multiplex PCR reads. TCRdb's processing, not the authors', yielded these V and J calls. Of about 470,000 distinct CDR3 sequences in the sample, about 20% were seen once. Worth noting for this clonotype: What it binds is not known. A much larger clonotype is one base distant, so this may be a read error.

The CDR3 is 12 amino acids. V lost 11 bases to trimming and J lost 4 bases, with 14 bases between them. From germline, CDR1 is ENHRY and CDR2 SYGVKD. Stated time point: persistent/refractory GD, antithyroid drugs over 5 years with positive TRAb. Preparation of the TCR library used RNA extracted from PBMCs. The chain uses TRBV10-3 and TRBJ1-2; D gene unclear. The source material was peripheral blood mononuclear cells (PBMCs), sampled when the disease was refractory, from a patient treated with antithyroid drugs. This receptor was taken from a female donor with Graves disease. The CDR3 here is CAGRFGGYGYTF. The CDR3 DNA reads TGTGCCGGCAGGTTTGGAGGCTATGGCTACACCTTC.